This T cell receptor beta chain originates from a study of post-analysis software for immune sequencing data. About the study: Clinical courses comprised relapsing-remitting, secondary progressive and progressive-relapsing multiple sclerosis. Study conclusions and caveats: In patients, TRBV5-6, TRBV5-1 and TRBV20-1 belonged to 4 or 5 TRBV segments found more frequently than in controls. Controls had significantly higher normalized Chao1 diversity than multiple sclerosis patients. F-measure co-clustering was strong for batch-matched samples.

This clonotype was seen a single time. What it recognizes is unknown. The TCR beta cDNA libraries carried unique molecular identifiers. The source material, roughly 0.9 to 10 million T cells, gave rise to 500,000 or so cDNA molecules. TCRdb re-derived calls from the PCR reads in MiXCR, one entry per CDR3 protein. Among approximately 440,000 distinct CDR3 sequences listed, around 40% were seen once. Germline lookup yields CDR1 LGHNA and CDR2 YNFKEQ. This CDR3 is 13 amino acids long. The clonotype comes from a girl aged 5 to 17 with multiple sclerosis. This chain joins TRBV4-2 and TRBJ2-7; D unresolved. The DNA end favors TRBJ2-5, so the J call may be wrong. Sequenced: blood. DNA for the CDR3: TGTGCCAGCAGCCACCCCCTGGTAGAGACCCAGTACTTC. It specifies CASSHPLVETQYF.